Listed here are 2 T cell receptor beta chains from one sample, sequenced in a study of T-cell memory formation after mild COVID-19. TCRdb recomputed calls from the 5' RACE reads with MiXCR, one row per CDR3 protein. The sample contains 90,000 to 130,000 distinct CDR3 sequences, 15% to 20% of which appear only once. Material: PBMCs or a T cell subset sorted from them (not recorded which). All receptors derive from a man between 18 and 29 years old who had mild COVID-19 (a few samples of this study predate the infection). Cell type and time point are not known.

The CDR3 protein is CASSSGRGEAFF. CDR3 bases: TGTGCCAGCAGCTCCGGGAGGGGCGAAGCTTTCTTT. This chain links TRBV7-3 with TRBJ1-1; a weak D match, TRBD1 (5 bases). V shed 4 bases and J shed 8 bases, with 11 bases lying between them. Germline V gives CDR1 SGHTA, CDR2 FQGTGA. The CDR3 spans 12 residues.

This clonotype was counted at least ten times. This chain joins TRBV20-1 and TRBJ2-3; 11 nucleotides match TRBD2. The CDR3 sequence is 16 residues long. CDR1 and CDR2 from the germline V gene are DFQATT and SNEGSKA (reference sequence). V lost 4 bases to trimming and J lost 0 bases; unmatched junction nucleotides: 6. CDR3 loop: CSAIGLAGTSTDTQYF. The CDR3 nucleotides read TGCAGTGCTATTGGACTAGCGGGTACTAGCACAGATACGCAGTATTTT.